This T cell receptor (beta chain) was observed in a study of prognosis after radiotherapy for stage I lung cancer. Study at large: Each patient with non-small cell lung cancer was deemed medically inoperable.

The germline V gene encodes CDR1 LNHNV and CDR2 YYDKDF (reference sequence). V shed 0 bases and J shed 5 bases, with 17 bases lying between them. The CDR3 is made up of 16 amino acids. Multiplex PCR, run in two rounds, amplified TCR beta CDR3 from genomic DNA. Specific primers for each TRBV and TRBJ gene were what first-round PCR used. TCRdb reanalysed the multiplex PCR reads using MiXCR and keeps one entry per CDR3 protein. The data hold approximately 13,000 distinct CDR3 sequences, with approximately 33% observed a single time. Sequences were derived from PBMCs, sampled before or after stereotactic body radiation therapy (not recorded which). The rearrangement uses TRBV15 and TRBJ2-7; either TRBD1 or TRBD2 may fit D (6 bases each). This clonotype was obtained from a donor over 45 with non-small cell lung cancer. CDR3 sequence (DNA): TGTGCCACCAGCAGAGATCTTCGGCCGGGGGCTAACGAGCAGTACTTC. It is translated as CATSRDLRPGANEQYF.